This paragraph reports one T cell receptor beta chain. Germline CDR1 reads MRHNA; CDR2 reads SNTAGT. Trimming at V came to 8 bases and at J to 5 bases, leaving 11 bases not matched to a gene. The CDR3 runs to 15 residues. This record belongs to a study of blood T cell repertoires in COVID-19. Original analysis: Reference gene primer amplification gave estimated nucleated cell counts. The data were produced by immunoSEQ multiplex PCR, yet TCRdb's version contains in-frame clones alone and is incomplete. V, J and clone size derive from that table, while D and trimming were established from the DNA sequence. The sample shows roughly 90,000 clones, about 92% of them seen only once.

The TCR originated in a man aged 50-60 years with acute or convalescent COVID-19. J is TRBJ2-1 and V is TRBV6-4; 8 bases are shared with TRBD2. Sequencing input: peripheral blood. The CDR3, as DNA: TGTGCCAGCCGCTGGGTGCGGGGGGCCGACAATGAGCAGTTCTTC. Its protein product is CASRWVRGADNEQFF.